A single sample gave rise to the 20 T cell receptor beta chains below, sequenced in a study of CD8 T cells in ankylosing spondylitis. TCRdb re-called the 5' RACE reads through MiXCR, storing one row per CDR3 protein. Counted here are 270,000 or so distinct CDR3 sequences, 18% occurring once; the ten biggest clones make up about a third. The specimen sequenced was blood, either unsorted or a sorted T cell fraction (not recorded which). The receptors were gathered from a male donor with ankylosing spondylitis or in good health (not recorded which).

This clonotype occurred a few times. The DNA for the CDR3 is TGTGCCAGCAGAGAGGGCGGGAGCACAGATACGCAGTATTTT. Its protein product is CASREGGSTDTQYF. This chain connects TRBV12-3 or TRBV12-4 to TRBJ2-3; a possible D gene is TRBD2 (5 bases). V shed 6 bases and J shed 0 bases, with 10 bases lying between them. The CDR3 runs to 14 residues.

This clonotype was picked up many times. The V and J genes are TRBV12-3 or TRBV12-4 and TRBJ2-3, with no clear D. The CDR3 is made up of 14 amino acids. With 6 bases removed from V and 0 bases from J, the gap between germline ends came to 10 bases. CDR3 in amino acids: CASSPLGSTDTQYF. DNA of the CDR3: TGTGCCAGCAGCCCCTTGGGCAGCACAGATACGCAGTATTTT.

This clonotype was seen only a few times. The gene calls are TRBV28 and TRBJ2-5; D remains unclear. Germline V lookup: CDR1 MDHEN, CDR2 SYDVKM. V was shortened by 7 bases and J by 4 bases, with 10 bases between the two germline ends. The CDR3 is made up of 12 amino acids. DNA for the CDR3: TGTGCCAGCAACTTCGACGGAGAGACCCAGTACTTC. Translation gives CASNFDGETQYF. The whole variable domain, filled in from reference TRBV28 and TRBJ2-5, reads DVKVTQSSRYLVKRTGEKVFLECVQDMDHENMFWYRQDPGLGLRLIYFSYDVKMKEKGDIPEGYSVSREKKERFSLILESASTNQTSMYLCASNFDGETQYFGPGTRLLVL.

This clonotype was detected many times. V is TRBV20-1 and J is TRBJ2-1; maybe TRBD2 (6 bases). V shed 0 bases and J shed 10 bases, with 19 bases lying between them. From germline, CDR1 is DFQATT and CDR2 SNEGSKA (reference sequence). The CDR3 spans 15 residues. This CDR3 reads CSARDVSREPPEQFF. CDR3 DNA sequence: TGCAGTGCTAGAGATGTAAGTCGGGAGCCCCCGGAGCAGTTCTTC.

In its sample, this clonotype was seen many times. The rearrangement joins TRBV20-1 to TRBJ1-3; D not certain. Between the trimmed V and J ends, which lost 0 bases and 1 base, there was a span of 7 bases. Germline values: CDR1 DFQATT, CDR2 SNEGSKA (reference sequence). The CDR3 length is 14 residues. DNA of the CDR3: TGCAGTGCTAGAGATCATATTTCTGGAAACACCATATATTTT. It encodes CSARDHISGNTIYF.

The chain combines TRBV4-1 with TRBJ2-1; 9 bases are shared with TRBD1. V dropped 3 bases and J dropped 9; count of bases not matched to a gene: 15. The CDR3 consists of 17 residues. CDR1 is MGHRA, CDR2 YSYEKL, per germline. CDR3 DNA sequence: TGCGCCAGCAGCCATTCGAGCCGGGACAGGGTTTTGGGTGAGCAGTTCTTC. Residues: CASSHSSRDRVLGEQFF.

The chain recombines TRBV2 with TRBJ2-1, with 9 bases lining up with TRBD1. CDR3 length: 14 amino acids. CDR1 SNHLY and CDR2 FYNNEI come from the germline V gene. V trimming: 1 base; J trimming: 9 bases; junction bases outside the gene matches: 4. The DNA for the CDR3 is TGTGCCAGCAGTGAAGGGGACAGGGTCGGTGAGCAGTTCTTC. Amino acids: CASSEGDRVGEQFF.

This clonotype showed up just a few times. J is TRBJ2-3 and V is TRBV4-1; 8 positions match TRBD2. Looked up from germline, CDR1 is MGHRA and CDR2 is YSYEKL. This CDR3 is built from 16 residues. The V gene end was trimmed by 5 bases and the J gene end by 2 bases; junction bases not matched to a gene: 9. CDR3 bases: TGCGCCAGCAGCGCAGGTGGGCGGGAGGACACAGATACGCAGTATTTT. Translation: CASSAGGREDTDTQYF.

The chain combines TRBV20-1 with TRBJ2-1, with unresolved D. The CDR3 is 10 residues long. Germline loops: CDR1 DFQATT, CDR2 SNEGSKA (reference sequence). V dropped 6 bases and J dropped 3 bases, with 3 bases sitting between them. The CDR3 here is CSASYNEQFF. As DNA, the CDR3 is TGCAGTGCCAGCTACAATGAGCAGTTCTTC.

This chain connects TRBV20-1 to TRBJ2-7, with 7 bases fitting TRBD2. Germline values: CDR1 DFQATT, CDR2 SNEGSKA (reference sequence). This CDR3 is built from 12 residues. V was pared by 6 bases and J by 4 bases, with 6 bases of the junction left unmatched. The chain's CDR3 is CSARWEGYEQYF. In nucleotides, the CDR3 is TGCAGTGCGAGATGGGAGGGTTACGAGCAGTACTTC.

This clonotype came up many times. The chain combines TRBV20-1 with TRBJ2-3, with 13 bases that match TRBD2. V shed 2 bases, J shed 2 bases, and the junction held 7 bases outside the gene matches. The CDR3 is 17 amino acids. The germline V gene has CDR1 DFQATT and CDR2 SNEGSKA (reference sequence). CDR3 bases: TGCAGTGCTAGAACTAGCGGGAGGGCCTCGAACACAGATACGCAGTATTTT. Translation: CSARTSGRASNTDTQYF.

The V gene is TRBV27, the J gene TRBJ2-7, with 11 nucleotides matching TRBD2. With V trimmed by 4 bases and J by 2 bases, 4 bases remained unmatched. The CDR3 has 15 residues. Germline assignment: CDR1 MNHEY and CDR2 SMNVEV (reference sequence). CDR3 residues: CASSSGLAAPYEQYF. DNA of the CDR3: TGTGCCAGCAGTTCGGGACTAGCGGCCCCCTACGAGCAGTACTTC.

The rearrangement links TRBV20-1 to TRBJ2-1; D may match TRBD1 or TRBD2 (6 bases each). Trimming removed 2 bases from V and 9 bases from J, with 26 bases in between. The germline CDR1 and CDR2 sequences are DFQATT and SNEGSKA (reference sequence). The CDR3 length is 17 residues. This CDR3 reads CSARSRRGEVQFIEQFF. The CDR3 DNA reads as TGCAGTGCTAGATCTCGGAGGGGGGAGGTACAATTCATTGAGCAGTTCTTC.

This clonotype was recorded many times. V is TRBV5-1 and J is TRBJ1-1; the D is unclear. The V gene lost 0 bases and the J gene lost 5 bases, with 2 bases spanning the gap. The CDR3 has 11 amino acids. From germline, CDR1 is SGHRS and CDR2 YFSETQ. CDR3 DNA: TGCGCCAGCAGCTTGGGTACTGAAGCTTTCTTT. The encoded protein is CASSLGTEAFF.

The chain combines TRBV5-6 with TRBJ2-3; maybe TRBD2 (6 bases). The germline V gene encodes CDR1 SGHDT and CDR2 YYEEEE. V shed 4 bases and J shed 6 bases, with 18 bases lying between them. CDR3 size: 15 residues. CDR3 in amino acids: CASSGGIASGDTQYF. The CDR3 nucleotides are TGTGCCAGCAGCGGAGGAATAGCGAGCGGGGATACGCAGTATTTT.

The genes are TRBV12-3 or TRBV12-4 and TRBJ2-7; TRBD2 agrees at 16 bases. CDR3 length: 17 amino acids. Trimming at V came to 4 bases and at J to 6 bases, leaving 9 bases not matched to a gene. Here the CDR3 DNA reads TGTGCCAGCAGTTCGGGACTAGCGGGAGGGTTTCTACCCGAGCAGTACTTC. It is translated as CASSSGLAGGFLPEQYF.

This clonotype turned up a few times. The CDR3 loop is CASSLEDYNEQFF. CDR3 sequence (DNA): TGTGCCAGCAGTTTGGAAGACTACAATGAGCAGTTCTTC. The chain has TRBV12-3 or TRBV12-4 and TRBJ2-1; D uncertain. V was clipped by 3 bases and J by 3 bases, with 6 bases between them. The CDR3 totals 13 residues.

The table lists this clonotype with a few counts. The chain employs TRBV6-5 and TRBJ1-5; D gene ambiguous. The germline CDR1 and CDR2 sequences are MNHEY and SVGAGI. V shed 8 bases and J shed 0 bases, with 5 bases lying between them. The CDR3 is 12 amino acids. CDR3 residues: CASFNSNQPQHF. Here the CDR3 DNA reads TGTGCCAGCTTTAATAGCAATCAGCCCCAGCATTTT.

This clonotype has only one observation. The V gene is TRBV5-5, the J gene TRBJ1-1; TRBD1 might be the D (5 bases). Per germline, CDR1 SGHKS and CDR2 YYEKEE (reference sequence). V lost 4 bases and J lost 1, with 14 bases in between. The CDR3 loop spans 15 amino acids. Written as DNA, the CDR3 is TGTGCCAGCAGCCCACCGGGGGGTCGGAACACTGAAGCTTTCTTT. Translated: CASSPPGGRNTEAFF.

This clonotype was seen more than once but under ten times. This chain connects TRBV11-2 to TRBJ2-2, with D possibly being TRBD1 (5 bases). In germline, CDR1 is SGHAT, CDR2 FQNNGV. The CDR3 is 16 amino acids. The V and J ends lost 5 bases and 1 base respectively, with 14 bases between them. The CDR3 DNA reads as TGTGCCAGCAGCGGAGAGACAGATAAGAACACCGGGGAGCTGTTTTTT. Its protein product is CASSGETDKNTGELFF.